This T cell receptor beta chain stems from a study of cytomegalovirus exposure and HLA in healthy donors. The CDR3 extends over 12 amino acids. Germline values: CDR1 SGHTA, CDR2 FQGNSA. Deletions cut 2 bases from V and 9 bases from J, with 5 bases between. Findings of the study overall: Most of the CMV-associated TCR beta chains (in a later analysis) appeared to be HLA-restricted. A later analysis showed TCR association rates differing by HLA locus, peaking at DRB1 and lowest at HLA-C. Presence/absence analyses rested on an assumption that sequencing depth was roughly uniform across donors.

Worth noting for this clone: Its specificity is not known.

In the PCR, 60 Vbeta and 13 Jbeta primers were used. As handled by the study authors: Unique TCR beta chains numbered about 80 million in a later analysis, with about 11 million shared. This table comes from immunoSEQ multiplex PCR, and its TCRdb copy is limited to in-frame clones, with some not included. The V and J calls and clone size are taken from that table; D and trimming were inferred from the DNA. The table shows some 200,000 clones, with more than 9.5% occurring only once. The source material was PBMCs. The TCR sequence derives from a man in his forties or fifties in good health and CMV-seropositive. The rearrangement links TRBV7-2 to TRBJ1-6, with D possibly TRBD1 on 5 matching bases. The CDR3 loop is CASSLRGSPLHF. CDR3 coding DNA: TGTGCCAGCAGCTTAAGGGGTTCACCCCTCCACTTT.